This T cell receptor (beta chain) was captured by sequencing in a study of T cells in localized non-small cell lung cancer. Study-level results: The appearance of a median 57 of the top 100 tumor clones was seen in adjacent lung. As only one tumor region underwent sequencing, heterogeneity remains possible. Highest T cell clonality was seen in uninvolved adjacent lung, surpassing that measured in tumor. Longer overall survival was associated with a higher density of T cells in the blood.

This CDR3 has 11 residues. Germline CDR1 reads SQVTM; CDR2 reads ANQGSEA. V was cut by 3 bases and J by 5 bases, with 6 bases left in between. This clone was seen a single time. The antigen is unknown. Measured with immunoSEQ multiplex PCR; TCRdb has only the in-frame clones, and not every one. The data show about 24,000 clones, roughly 90% seen once. The TCR originated in a man aged 35 to 69 with stage II lung adenocarcinoma. The sample here was PBMCs, taken before any cancer treatment. The V and J genes are TRBV29-1 and TRBJ2-3; a weak D match, TRBD1 (5 bases). The CDR3 nucleotides are TGCAGCGTTGATCAGGGAGATACGCAGTATTTT. Residues: CSVDQGDTQYF.